This T cell receptor beta chain stems from a study of early T cells in non-severe SARS-CoV-2 infection. This clonotype was picked up a small number of times. Molecules of cDNA were individually given unique molecular identifiers that were attached to them. TCRdb fed the 5' RACE reads into MiXCR, producing one record per CDR3 protein. The sample has approximately 27,000 distinct CDR3 sequences, 4.5% to 5.5% seen once. Germline V lookup: CDR1 MDHEN, CDR2 SYDVKM. V lost 7 bases and J lost 5, with 14 bases in between. The CDR3 sequence is 13 residues long. The receptor was derived from an adult who was a healthcare worker with PCR-confirmed SARS-CoV-2 infection or an uninfected control (not recorded which). The sample comprised whole blood. This chain joins TRBV28 and TRBJ1-2, with TRBD1 as a possible D gene (6 bases). CDR3 DNA sequence: TGTGCCAGCACCCCAGGACAGCTGTATGGCTACACCTTC. Translating it yields CASTPGQLYGYTF.